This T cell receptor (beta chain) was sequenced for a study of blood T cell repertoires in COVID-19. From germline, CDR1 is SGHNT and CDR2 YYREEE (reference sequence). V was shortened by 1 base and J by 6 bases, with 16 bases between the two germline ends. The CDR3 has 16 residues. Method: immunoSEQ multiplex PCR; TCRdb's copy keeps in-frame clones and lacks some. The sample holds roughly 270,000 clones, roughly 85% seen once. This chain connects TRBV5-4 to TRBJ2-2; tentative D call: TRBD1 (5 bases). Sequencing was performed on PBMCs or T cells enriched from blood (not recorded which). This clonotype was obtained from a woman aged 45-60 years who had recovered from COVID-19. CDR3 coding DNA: TGTGCCAGCAGCTTGCAGGGCAGTGGCTTTGCCGGGGAGCTGTTTTTT. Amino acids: CASSLQGSGFAGELFF.